One sample yielded the 19 T cell receptor beta chains listed below, sequenced in a study of radiation and T cells in renal cell carcinoma. Sequencing used immunoSEQ multiplex PCR; TCRdb keeps in-frame clones, though not all of them. The data contain just under 150,000 clones, 86% of them seen just once; the ten biggest clones take up around 17%. As for time point: blood 4 weeks post-SBRT, at nephrectomy. Treatment noted: 15 Gy SBRT to primary tumor, nephrectomy 4 weeks later. The source material was blood, sampled from a patient whose treatment included radiotherapy and nephrectomy. These receptors came from a woman between 45 and 60 years old with renal cell carcinoma.

This clone was seen only a few times. The chain recombines TRBV28 with TRBJ1-1, with D uncertain. Per the germline V gene, CDR1 is MDHEN and CDR2 is SYDVKM. This CDR3 has 10 residues. Trimming took 5 bases from V and 8 from J, leaving 6 bases between them. CDR3 in amino acids: CASSRHEAFF. DNA for the CDR3: TGTGCCAGCAGTAGACACGAAGCTTTCTTT.

The rearrangement links TRBV6-5 to TRBJ1-3; the D gene is possibly TRBD1 (6 bases). V lost 7 bases to trimming and J lost 5 bases, with 9 bases between them. From germline, CDR1 is MNHEY and CDR2 SVGAGI. The CDR3 runs to 12 residues. CDR3 in DNA: TGTGCCAGCATACAGGGAAGAAACACCATATATTTT. Translated, it gives CASIQGRNTIYF.

This chain connects TRBV5-5 to TRBJ1-3; D gene ambiguous. V was trimmed by 2 bases and J by 0 bases, leaving 12 bases between them. Looked up from germline, CDR1 is SGHKS and CDR2 is YYEKEE (reference sequence). The CDR3 length is 16 residues. CDR3 bases: TGTGCCAGCAGCTTTAACGAATTGAACTCTGGAAACACCATATATTTT. It yields the protein CASSFNELNSGNTIYF.

This clone was counted once. V and J are TRBV7-2 and TRBJ2-5, with 14 bases that match TRBD2. The CDR3 totals 16 residues. V gave up 5 bases and J gave up 3 bases; unmatched junction bases: 5. The germline CDR1 and CDR2 sequences are SGHTA and FQGNSA. The CDR3 protein is CASSRGLAGVEETQYF. The CDR3 bases are TGTGCCAGCAGCCGGGGACTAGCGGGAGTAGAAGAGACCCAGTACTTC.

The chain joins TRBV15 to TRBJ2-1, with 8 bases identical to TRBD2. V lost 0 bases, J lost 9 bases, and 7 bases stayed unmatched. Germline V gene data show CDR1 as LNHNV and CDR2 as YYDKDF (reference sequence). The CDR3 runs to 15 residues. The CDR3 loop reads CATSREGSGIFEQFF. CDR3 DNA sequence: TGTGCCACCAGCAGAGAAGGTAGCGGGATATTTGAGCAGTTCTTC.

This rearrangement joins TRBV25-1 to TRBJ1-5; D uncertain. V was clipped by 4 bases and J by 0 bases, with 7 bases between them. Per the germline V gene, CDR1 is MGHDK and CDR2 is SYGVNS. CDR3 length: 14 residues. The CDR3 reads CASSGRFSNQPQHF. CDR3 DNA sequence: TGTGCCAGCAGTGGGCGGTTTAGCAATCAGCCCCAGCATTTT.

The chain recombines TRBV6-6 with TRBJ2-5; D not resolved. The germline V and J ends were trimmed by 0 bases and 13 bases, with 9 bases remaining between them. Looked up from germline, CDR1 is MNHNY and CDR2 is SVGAGI (reference sequence). The CDR3 has 11 amino acids. The CDR3 loop is CASSYSEATYF. The CDR3 nucleotides are TGTGCCAGCAGTTACTCCGAAGCGACGTACTTC.

V gene TRBV14 combines with J gene TRBJ2-7, with a weak D call TRBD2 (6 bases). CDR1 is SGHDN and CDR2 is FVKESK in the germline V gene. Trimming removed 0 bases from V and 0 bases from J, with 9 bases in between. The CDR3 runs to 15 residues. This CDR3 is CASSQELTSSYEQYF. CDR3 in DNA: TGTGCCAGCAGCCAAGAACTGACTAGCTCCTACGAGCAGTACTTC.

The genes are TRBV5-6 and TRBJ1-1; no definite D call. Germline lookup yields CDR1 SGHDT and CDR2 YYEEEE. The CDR3 covers 17 residues. V lost 1 base to trimming and J lost 1 base, with 17 bases between them. In nucleotides, the CDR3 is TGTGCCAGCAGCTTGACCTTACTAGACATTACGAACACTGAAGCTTTCTTT. Residues: CASSLTLLDITNTEAFF. The full variable domain, completed using reference TRBV5-6 and TRBJ1-1, is DAGVTQSPTHLIKTRGQQVTLRCSPKSGHDTVSWYQQALGQGPQFIFQYYEEEERQRGNFPDRFSGHQFPNYSSELNVNALLLGDSALYLCASSLTLLDITNTEAFFGQGTRLTVV.

The chain is built from TRBV19 and TRBJ1-2, with no clear D. Germline V gives CDR1 LNHDA, CDR2 SQIVND (reference sequence). The CDR3 has 15 amino acids. V shed 7 bases and J shed 1 base, with 16 bases lying between them. CDR3 coding DNA: TGTGCCAGTAACCCATTGGTAGCCGTTAACTATGGCTACACCTTC. Protein: CASNPLVAVNYGYTF.

The chain combines TRBV6-5 with TRBJ2-1; 12 positions agree with TRBD2. Unmatched junction bases numbered 9, after V lost 6 bases and J lost 9 bases. CDR3 length: 15 amino acids. Germline values: CDR1 MNHEY, CDR2 SVGAGI. CDR3 nucleotide sequence: TGTGCCAGCAGCCGTCGCGCTAGCGGGAGGGCTGAGCAGTTCTTC. Translated, it gives CASSRRASGRAEQFF.

The rearrangement links TRBV7-9 to TRBJ2-3; D uncertain. The ends were cut back, 7 bases at V and 5 bases at J, with 13 bases in the middle. Germline CDR1 is SEHNR and CDR2 is FQNEAQ (reference sequence). The CDR3 is made up of 13 amino acids. For the CDR3, the DNA is TGTGCCAGCACCGAACTTAGAGGAGATACGCAGTATTTT. It yields the protein CASTELRGDTQYF.

The chain has TRBV5-1 and TRBJ2-1; a possible D gene is TRBD1 (6 bases). V lost 6 bases to trimming and J lost 4 bases, with 14 bases between them. CDR1 and CDR2 from the germline V gene are SGHRS and YFSETQ. The CDR3 runs to 14 residues. The CDR3 sequence is CASIRDTGYNEQFF. The CDR3 region has the DNA TGCGCCAGCATCCGGGACACGGGGTACAATGAGCAGTTCTTC.

The table lists this clone with a count of one. The V and J genes are TRBV28 and TRBJ2-3; 7 bases agree with TRBD2. Losses at the gene ends were 6 bases for V and 2 bases for J; bases not matched to a gene: 14. The CDR3 runs to 17 residues. Germline-derived CDR1 and CDR2 are MDHEN and SYDVKM. Here the CDR3 DNA reads TGTGCCAGCAGGGGGGGAGGGGCCTCAGCGGCCACAGATACGCAGTATTTT. Its protein product is CASRGGGASAATDTQYF.

V gene TRBV6-5 combines with J gene TRBJ1-4; unclear D gene. Trimming took 1 base from V and 8 from J, leaving 8 bases between them. There are 13 residues in the CDR3. The germline CDR1 and CDR2 sequences are MNHEY and SVGAGI. Written as DNA, the CDR3 is TGTGCCAGCAGTTACTATCGGGAGGAAAAACTGTTTTTT. It is translated as CASSYYREEKLFF.

The V and J genes are TRBV5-1 and TRBJ2-2, with 10 bases matching TRBD2. Germline V gives CDR1 SGHRS, CDR2 YFSETQ. V shed 1 base and J 4 bases; nucleotides not matched to a gene: 10. This CDR3 comprises 18 residues. The CDR3 loop reads CASSLSTSGRAATGELFF. In DNA, the CDR3 is TGCGCCAGCAGCTTGTCTACGAGCGGGAGGGCCGCCACCGGGGAGCTGTTTTTT.

A single count supports this clone. An end of the junction differs from the germline gene, which may be a read error. V usage is TRBV11-1 and J usage is TRBJ1-1, with 10 bases matching TRBD1. The CDR3 covers 16 residues. CDR1 and CDR2 from the germline V gene are SGHAT and FQDESV (reference sequence). The CDR3 spells CASSPRQGALKTEAFF. CDR3 DNA sequence: TGTGCCAGCAGCCCTAGACAGGGGGCCCTGAAGACTGAAGCTTTCTTT.

J is TRBJ1-6 and V is TRBV5-1; a weak D match, TRBD1 (6 bases). Germline V gene sequence: CDR1 SGHRS, CDR2 YFSETQ. The CDR3 covers 15 residues. V was pared by 1 base and J by 7 bases, with 12 bases between. CDR3 in DNA: TGCGCCAGCAGCTTGACGGGGGCTGGCAATTCACCCCTCCACTTT. Its translation: CASSLTGAGNSPLHF.

This sequence joins TRBV18 and TRBJ2-1, with TRBD2 matching 16 bases. Looked up from germline, CDR1 is KGHSH and CDR2 is LQKENI. V trimming: 3 bases; J trimming: 9 bases; junction bases outside the gene matches: 8. The CDR3 loop spans 17 amino acids. The CDR3 DNA reads as TGTGCCAGCTCACCTCCGGGACTAGCGGGAGGGCGAAGTGAGCAGTTCTTC. Translated, it gives CASSPPGLAGGRSEQFF.